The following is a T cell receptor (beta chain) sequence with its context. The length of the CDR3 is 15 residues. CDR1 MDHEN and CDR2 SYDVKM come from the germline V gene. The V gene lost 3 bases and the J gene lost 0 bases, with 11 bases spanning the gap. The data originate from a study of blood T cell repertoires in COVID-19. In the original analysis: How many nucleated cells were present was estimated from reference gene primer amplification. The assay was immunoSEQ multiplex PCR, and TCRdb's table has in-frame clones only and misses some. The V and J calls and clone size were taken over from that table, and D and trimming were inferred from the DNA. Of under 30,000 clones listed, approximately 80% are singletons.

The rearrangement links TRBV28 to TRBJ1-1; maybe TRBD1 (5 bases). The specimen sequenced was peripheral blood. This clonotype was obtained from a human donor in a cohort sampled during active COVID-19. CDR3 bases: TGTGCCAGCAGTTTCCCAGGGCCACTGAACACTGAAGCTTTCTTT. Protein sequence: CASSFPGPLNTEAFF.